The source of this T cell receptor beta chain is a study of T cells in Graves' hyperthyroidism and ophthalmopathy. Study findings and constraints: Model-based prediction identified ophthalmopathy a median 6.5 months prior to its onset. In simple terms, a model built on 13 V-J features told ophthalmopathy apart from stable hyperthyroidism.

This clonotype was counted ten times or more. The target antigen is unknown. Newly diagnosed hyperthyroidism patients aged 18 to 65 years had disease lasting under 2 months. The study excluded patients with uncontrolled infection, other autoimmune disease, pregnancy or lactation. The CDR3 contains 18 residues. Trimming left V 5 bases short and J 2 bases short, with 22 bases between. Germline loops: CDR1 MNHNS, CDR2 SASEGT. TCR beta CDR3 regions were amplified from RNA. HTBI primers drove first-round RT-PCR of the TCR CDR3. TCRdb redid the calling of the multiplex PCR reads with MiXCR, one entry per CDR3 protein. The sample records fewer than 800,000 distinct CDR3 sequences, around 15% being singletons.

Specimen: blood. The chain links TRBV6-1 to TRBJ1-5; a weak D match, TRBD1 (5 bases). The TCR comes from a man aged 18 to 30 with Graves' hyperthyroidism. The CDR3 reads CASSRGGDHDIGNQPQHF. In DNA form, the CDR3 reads TGTGCCAGCAGTCGCGGGGGGGACCACGACATTGGCAATCAGCCCCAGCATTTT.